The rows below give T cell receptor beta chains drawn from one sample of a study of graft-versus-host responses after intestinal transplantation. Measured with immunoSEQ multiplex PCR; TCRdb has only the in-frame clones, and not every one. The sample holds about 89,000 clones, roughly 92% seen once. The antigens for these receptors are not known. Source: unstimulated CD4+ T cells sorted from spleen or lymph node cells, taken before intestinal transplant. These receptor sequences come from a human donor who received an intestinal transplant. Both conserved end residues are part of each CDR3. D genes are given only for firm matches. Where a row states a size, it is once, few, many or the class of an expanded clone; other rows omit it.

CDR3nt: TGCAGCGTTGTTGGAGTAGCGGGAGATATCGGCACAGATACGCAGTATTTT; CDR3aa: CSVVGVAGDIGTDTQYF; abundance: .; v_gene: TRBV29-1; j_gene: TRBJ2-3; d_gene: TRBD2
CDR3nt: TGCGCCAGCAGTGAGTCGTCGTACCCCCAGAACACTGAAGCTTTCTTT; CDR3aa: CASSESSYPQNTEAFF; abundance: .; v_gene: TRBV10-2; j_gene: TRBJ1-1; d_gene: .
CDR3nt: TGTGCCATCAGTGATAAGGTTAGAGGCGGGAGATGGAATGAGCAGTTCTTC; CDR3aa: CAISDKVRGGRWNEQFF; abundance: .; v_gene: TRBV10-3; j_gene: TRBJ2-1; d_gene: TRBD2
CDR3nt: TGTGCCAGCAGCCGCTATTCCGGGACTAGAGGTATCAATGAGCAGTTCTTC; CDR3aa: CASSRYSGTRGINEQFF; abundance: .; v_gene: TRBV4-2; j_gene: TRBJ2-1; d_gene: TRBD2
CDR3nt: TGTGCCAGCAGCCAAGTCGACAGGGGAGAGACCCAGTACTTC; CDR3aa: CASSQVDRGETQYF; abundance: .; v_gene: TRBV14; j_gene: TRBJ2-5; d_gene: TRBD1
CDR3nt: TGTGCCAGCAGCCTGCGACAGGGGGGAAGATACGAGCAGTACTTC; CDR3aa: CASSLRQGGRYEQYF; abundance: .; v_gene: TRBV7-2; j_gene: TRBJ2-7; d_gene: TRBD1
CDR3nt: TGTGCCAGCAGCTTGTTTTTTCAGGGGGTAGCTGGGGCCAACGTCCTGACTTTC; CDR3aa: CASSLFFQGVAGANVLTF; abundance: .; v_gene: TRBV5-6; j_gene: TRBJ2-6; d_gene: TRBD1
CDR3nt: TGCAGCGTTGCCACCTACTACGAGCAGTACTTC; CDR3aa: CSVATYYEQYF; abundance: .; v_gene: TRBV29-1; j_gene: TRBJ2-7; d_gene: .
CDR3nt: TGCAGCGTTGAAGATCCGAAAAGCTATGGCTACACCTTC; CDR3aa: CSVEDPKSYGYTF; abundance: .; v_gene: TRBV29-1; j_gene: TRBJ1-2; d_gene: .
CDR3nt: TGTGCCACCAGCAGAGATAAAGCTATTAACCCCTACGAGCAGTACTTC; CDR3aa: CATSRDKAINPYEQYF; abundance: .; v_gene: TRBV15; j_gene: TRBJ2-7; d_gene: .
CDR3nt: TGTGCCAGCATGGCAGGGGGCAATCAGCCCCAGCATTTT; CDR3aa: CASMAGGNQPQHF; abundance: once; v_gene: TRBV6-5; j_gene: TRBJ1-5; d_gene: .
CDR3nt: TGTGCCAGCTACCCCCTCAGGACAGGGGGGGCCACTGAAGCTTTCTTT; CDR3aa: CASYPLRTGGATEAFF; abundance: .; v_gene: TRBV27; j_gene: TRBJ1-1; d_gene: TRBD1
CDR3nt: TGTGCCACCAGCAGAGAACCAACCGGGACAGGGTTACAGACCCAGTACTTC; CDR3aa: CATSREPTGTGLQTQYF; abundance: .; v_gene: TRBV15; j_gene: TRBJ2-5; d_gene: TRBD1
CDR3nt: TGTGCCAGCAGTGAATTTAGGGGGGATGGGGCCGGCTACACCTTC; CDR3aa: CASSEFRGDGAGYTF; abundance: .; v_gene: TRBV2; j_gene: TRBJ1-2; d_gene: .
CDR3nt: TGTGCCAGCAGCAACGGGACTACACAAGAGACCCAGTACTTC; CDR3aa: CASSNGTTQETQYF; abundance: once; v_gene: TRBV21-1; j_gene: TRBJ2-5; d_gene: .
CDR3nt: TGTGCCAGCAGCCCCGGACAGGGGAGGTCTAATGAAAAACTGTTTTTT; CDR3aa: CASSPGQGRSNEKLFF; abundance: .; v_gene: TRBV7-9; j_gene: TRBJ1-4; d_gene: TRBD1
CDR3nt: TGTGCCAGCAGCCCTTACAGGGGCGCCAGCTACGAGCAGTACTTC; CDR3aa: CASSPYRGASYEQYF; abundance: .; v_gene: TRBV27; j_gene: TRBJ2-7; d_gene: TRBD1
CDR3nt: TGTGCCAGCAGCTTAGATGGTGCAGGGAATGAGCAGTTCTTC; CDR3aa: CASSLDGAGNEQFF; abundance: .; v_gene: TRBV11-3; j_gene: TRBJ2-1; d_gene: .
CDR3nt: TGTGCCAGCAGCTTAGGGGGACTAGCGGGAGGGAACCAAGAGACCCAGTACTTC; CDR3aa: CASSLGGLAGGNQETQYF; abundance: .; v_gene: TRBV7-7; j_gene: TRBJ2-5; d_gene: TRBD2
CDR3nt: TGTGCCAGCAGCTTAGAGGTAGCGGGGAGCTCCTACAATGAGCAGTTCTTC; CDR3aa: CASSLEVAGSSYNEQFF; abundance: .; v_gene: TRBV7-8; j_gene: TRBJ2-1; d_gene: TRBD2